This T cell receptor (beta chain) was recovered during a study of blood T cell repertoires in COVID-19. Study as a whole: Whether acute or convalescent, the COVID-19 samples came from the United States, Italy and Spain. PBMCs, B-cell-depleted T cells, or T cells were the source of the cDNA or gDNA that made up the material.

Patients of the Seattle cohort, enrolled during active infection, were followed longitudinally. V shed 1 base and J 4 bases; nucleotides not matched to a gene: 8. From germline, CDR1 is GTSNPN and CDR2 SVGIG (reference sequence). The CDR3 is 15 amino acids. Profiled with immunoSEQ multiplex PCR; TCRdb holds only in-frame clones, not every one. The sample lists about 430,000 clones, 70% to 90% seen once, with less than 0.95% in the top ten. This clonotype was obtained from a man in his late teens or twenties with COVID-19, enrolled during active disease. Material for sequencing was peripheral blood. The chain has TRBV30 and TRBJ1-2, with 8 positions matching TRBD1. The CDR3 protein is CAWSEMAGGTYGYTF. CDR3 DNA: TGTGCCTGGAGTGAAATGGCAGGGGGCACCTATGGCTACACCTTC.